Below, one T cell receptor beta chain is given with its context. The sample originates from a study of cytomegalovirus exposure and HLA in healthy donors. Germline-derived CDR1 and CDR2 are MDHEN and SYDVKM. The CDR3 is made up of 14 amino acids. The germline V and J ends were trimmed by 3 bases and 5 bases, with 13 bases remaining between them. Libraries were prepared by immunoSEQ multiplex PCR; TCRdb keeps only in-frame clonotypes and omits some of them. The sample records 71,000 or so clones, about 93% being singletons. V gene TRBV28 combines with J gene TRBJ1-1; weak D call: TRBD1 (5 bases). The sequence was collected from a young woman in good health and CMV-seronegative. Sequencing input: PBMCs. CDR3: CASSFTVGGTEAFF. CDR3 nucleotide sequence: TGTGCCAGCAGTTTTACCGTTGGGGGGACTGAAGCTTTCTTT. The variable domain in full, completed from reference TRBV28 and TRBJ1-1, reads DVKVTQSSRYLVKRTGEKVFLECVQDMDHENMFWYRQDPGLGLRLIYFSYDVKMKEKGDIPEGYSVSREKKERFSLILESASTNQTSMYLCASSFTVGGTEAFFGQGTRLTVV.